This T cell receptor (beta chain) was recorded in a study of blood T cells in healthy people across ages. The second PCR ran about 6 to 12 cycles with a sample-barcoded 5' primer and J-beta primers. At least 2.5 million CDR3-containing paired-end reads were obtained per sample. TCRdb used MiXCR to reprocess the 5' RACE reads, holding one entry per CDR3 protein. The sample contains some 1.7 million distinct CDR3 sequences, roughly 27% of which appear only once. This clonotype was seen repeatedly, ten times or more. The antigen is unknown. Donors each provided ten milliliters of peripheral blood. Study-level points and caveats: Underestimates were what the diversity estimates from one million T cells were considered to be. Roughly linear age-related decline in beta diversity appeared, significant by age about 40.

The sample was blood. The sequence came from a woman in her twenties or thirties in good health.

The DNA for the CDR3 is TGTGCCAGCAGCTTGATGGGGAACGAGCAGTACTTC. Its translation is CASSLMGNEQYF. This sequence joins TRBV5-4 and TRBJ2-7; D is unclear. Germline V CDR1 and CDR2: SGHNT, YYREEE (reference sequence). Trimming pared 1 base from V and 5 bases from J, leaving 7 bases between. This CDR3 contains 12 residues.